In this sample, the clone carrying this T cell receptor (beta chain) turned up a few times. The assay was immunoSEQ multiplex PCR, and TCRdb's table has in-frame clones only and misses some. The data contain about 130,000 clones, about 93% of them seen just once; the ten biggest clones take up 2% to 3%. These data are taken from a study of control samples from healthy donors and cancer patients. Sequenced sample: blood. The sequence came from a man aged 40-49 years in good health.

The CDR3 region is CAWSRGGDQPQHF. CDR3 DNA sequence: TGTGCCTGGAGTCGCGGGGGCGACCAGCCCCAGCATTTT. V is TRBV30 and J is TRBJ1-5; possibly TRBD1 for D (6 bases). The CDR3 spans 13 residues. Deletions cut 2 bases from V and 7 bases from J, with 12 bases between. CDR1 and CDR2 (germline): GTSNPN, SVGIG (reference sequence).